This T cell receptor (beta chain) originates from a study of T cell responses to AZD1222 COVID-19 vaccine. Overall study findings and caveats: Spike-specific TCR breadth and depth rose after two AZD1222 doses. At 160-218 and 743-854, vaccine-associated CD4 TCRs were dominant, and they spanned spike. Just six AZD1222 recipients were seropositive at baseline. Without day 14 samples, only post-peak T cell repertoires were studied.

The CDR3 consists of 13 residues. Trimming stripped 1 base from V and 7 bases from J, with 8 bases between. The V gene's germline CDR1 is KGHSH and CDR2 LQKENI. Some clones are missing from TCRdb's copy, which holds only in-frame ones; the method was immunoSEQ multiplex PCR. The data contain tens of thousands of clones, around nine tenths of them singletons. Turning to this clone: Its specificity is not known.

This TCR was sampled from an adult who received the AZD1222 COVID-19 vaccine. V and J are TRBV18 and TRBJ2-1; D remains unclear. Specimen: peripheral blood, collected 28 days after the second AZD1222 dose. The CDR3 spells CASSPLEANEQFF. CDR3 DNA sequence: TGTGCCAGCTCACCACTCGAGGCGAATGAGCAGTTCTTC.